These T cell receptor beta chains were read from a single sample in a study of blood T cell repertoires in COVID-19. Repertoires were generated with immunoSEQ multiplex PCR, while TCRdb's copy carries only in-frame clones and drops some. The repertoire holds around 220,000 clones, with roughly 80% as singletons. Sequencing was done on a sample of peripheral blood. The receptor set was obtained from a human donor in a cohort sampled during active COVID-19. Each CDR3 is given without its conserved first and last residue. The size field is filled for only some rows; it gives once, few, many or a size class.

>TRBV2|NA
ASLLAEVTGELF
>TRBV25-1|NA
ASSERSYEQY
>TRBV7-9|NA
ASRGAGQETQY
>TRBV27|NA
ASSSPQGRAEAF
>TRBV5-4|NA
ASSLWGGATEAF
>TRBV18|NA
ASSPYSPADGSSYEQY
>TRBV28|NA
ASSERDQPQH
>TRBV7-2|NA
ASSSPVRTEAF
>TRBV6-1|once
ASSESKREIGYNEQF
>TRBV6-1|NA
ASSETGLGSYEQY
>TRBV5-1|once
ASSPPGGSGEQY
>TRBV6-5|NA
ASRPRQGRSYEQY
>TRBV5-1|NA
ASSLQASGSYEQY
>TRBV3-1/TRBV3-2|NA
ASSRDSFYEQY
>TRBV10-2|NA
ASSGRASGELF
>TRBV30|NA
AWVPKKTANEKLF
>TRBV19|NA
ATRTSGPGNELF
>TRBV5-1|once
ASSLPGQGTYEQY
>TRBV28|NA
ASTHHGQGQETQY
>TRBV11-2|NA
ASSSFYEQY
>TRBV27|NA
ASSLSELSSYNEQF
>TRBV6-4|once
ASSEILQGGNYEQY
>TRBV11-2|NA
ASSLGSWNEQF
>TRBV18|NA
ASSPGQGHTYEQY
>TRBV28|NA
ASSPDRGNQPQH
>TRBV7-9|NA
ASSLVAPEQF
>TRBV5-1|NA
ASSLRQGVEKLF
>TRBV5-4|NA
ASTPSGAGTDTQY
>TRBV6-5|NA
ATETPGYT
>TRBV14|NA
ASSQGPAGLGDEQY
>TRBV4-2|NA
ASSHSGASTDTQY
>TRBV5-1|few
ASSPGIMNTEAF
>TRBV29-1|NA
STLSTVAPYEQY
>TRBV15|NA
ATSRDLSGRGPGELF
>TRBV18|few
ASSAYADEGYGYT
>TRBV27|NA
ASKGQGAGNTEAF
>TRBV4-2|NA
ASSLDRIPLYEQY
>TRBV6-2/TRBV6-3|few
ASSVAGEVTGELF
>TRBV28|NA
ASSFGGGRAHEQY
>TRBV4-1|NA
ASSQGTSGSNEQF
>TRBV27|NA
ASSFGGETGELF
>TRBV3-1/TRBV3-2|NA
ASSQEGTAAYEQY